The 24 T cell receptor beta chains listed next were all sequenced from one sample in a study of blood T cell repertoires in COVID-19. Some clones are missing from TCRdb's copy, which holds only in-frame ones; the method was immunoSEQ multiplex PCR. The repertoire holds over 90,000 clones, with roughly 80% as singletons. Source material: peripheral blood. Source of these receptors: a man of 80 years or more with active or convalescent COVID-19.

This clone has just one count. V gene TRBV10-2 combines with J gene TRBJ2-1; 13 positions match TRBD2. Germline V gene data show CDR1 as WSHSY and CDR2 as SAAADI. CDR3 length: 16 residues. J lost 7 bases, V lost 3 bases, and 6 bases had no gene match. CDR3 region: CASSDPGLAGMNEQFF. Here the CDR3 DNA reads TGCGCCAGCAGTGACCCGGGACTAGCGGGGATGAATGAGCAGTTCTTC.

This chain connects TRBV5-1 to TRBJ2-7; TRBD2 might be the D (6 bases). Germline CDR1 SGHRS, CDR2 YFSETQ. The CDR3 runs to 13 residues. V lost 2 bases to trimming and J lost 4 bases, with 10 bases between them. The CDR3 here is CASSLSGRYEQYF. The CDR3 region has the DNA TGCGCCAGCAGCTTATCAGGGAGGTACGAGCAGTACTTC. The full variable domain, completed using reference TRBV5-1 and TRBJ2-7, is KAGVTQTPRYLIKTRGQQVTLSCSPISGHRSVSWYQQTPGQGLQFLFEYFSETQRNKGNFPGRFSGRQFSNSRSEMNVSTLELGDSALYLCASSLSGRYEQYFGPGTRLTVT.

The rearrangement links TRBV7-2 to TRBJ1-2, with TRBD1 matching 9 bases. This CDR3 region has 18 residues. Germline CDR1 and CDR2: SGHTA and FQGNSA. The trim removed 5 bases at V and 1 base at J, leaving 14 bases unmatched. CDR3 region: CASSRLGQGNPFNYGYTF. DNA for the CDR3: TGTGCCAGCAGCAGATTGGGACAGGGAAACCCCTTTAACTATGGCTACACCTTC.

The chain links TRBV7-2 to TRBJ1-2; 8 bases agree with TRBD1. The CDR3 has 13 amino acids. V shed 5 bases, J shed 7 bases, and the junction held 6 bases outside the gene matches. CDR1 is SGHTA and CDR2 is FQGNSA in the germline V gene. CDR3 protein: CASSPDREGGYTF. The CDR3 DNA follows: TGTGCCAGCAGCCCGGACAGGGAGGGTGGCTACACCTTC.

The rearrangement uses TRBV18 and TRBJ1-2, with a tentative D call TRBD1 (6 bases). Trimming cost V 3 bases and J 8 bases, with 16 bases left between them. This CDR3 has 14 amino acids. The germline V gene has CDR1 KGHSH and CDR2 LQKENI. In nucleotides, the CDR3 is TGTGCCAGCTCACCCCGACGGACAGCGGGAGGCTACACCTTC. This encodes CASSPRRTAGGYTF.

The chain recombines TRBV19 with TRBJ1-2; possible D gene TRBD1, 5 bases. The germline V gene encodes CDR1 LNHDA and CDR2 SQIVND (reference sequence). CDR3 length equals 15 residues. The ends were cut back, 3 bases at V and 4 bases at J, with 15 bases in the middle. Here the CDR3 DNA reads TGTGCCAGTAGTATCAGCGAGAGGGGAGGCTATGGCTACACCTTC. Amino acids: CASSISERGGYGYTF.

The rearrangement links TRBV30 to TRBJ2-1, with 9 bases matching TRBD1. The V segment lost 8 bases and the J segment 4 bases; nucleotides outside the gene matches: 0. This CDR3 comprises 11 residues. The germline V gene has CDR1 GTSNPN and CDR2 SVGIG (reference sequence). CDR3 residues: CAGTGYNEQFF. In nucleotides, the CDR3 is TGTGCCGGGACAGGGTACAATGAGCAGTTCTTC.

This chain joins TRBV7-9 and TRBJ2-1, with a weak D call TRBD2 (7 bases). Trimming pared 1 base from V and 9 bases from J, leaving 13 bases between. Germline CDR1 is SEHNR and CDR2 is FQNEAQ (reference sequence). The CDR3 is 14 amino acids. CDR3: CASSLEAGASEQFF. The CDR3 DNA follows: TGTGCCAGCAGCTTAGAGGCGGGGGCAAGTGAGCAGTTCTTC.

This chain uses TRBV28 with TRBJ1-6; 7 bases line up with TRBD1. After removal of 10 bases from V and 9 bases from J, the junction contained 15 bases not matched to a gene. Germline values: CDR1 MDHEN, CDR2 SYDVKM. The CDR3 is made up of 15 amino acids. CDR3 DNA sequence: TGTGCCACCGAGGGGGCCAATCGGAGGGGTTCACCCCTCCACTTT. Translated: CATEGANRRGSPLHF.

The V and J genes are TRBV23-1 and TRBJ2-3; D not certain. TRBV23-1 is an open reading frame, and its role is uncertain. CDR3 length equals 9 residues. V was trimmed by 11 bases and J by 6 bases, leaving 6 bases between them. The DNA for the CDR3 is TGCGCCTCCCTGGATACGCAGTATTTT. Translated: CASLDTQYF.

In this sample, this clone turned up a few times. The CDR3 sequence is CASSIGVSSGNTIYF. The CDR3, as DNA: TGTGCCAGTAGTATCGGTGTTAGCTCTGGAAACACCATATATTTT. V gene TRBV19 combines with J gene TRBJ1-3, with unresolved D. The CDR3 has 15 residues. The germline V gene has CDR1 LNHDA and CDR2 SQIVND (reference sequence). V was pared by 3 bases and J by 0 bases, with 9 bases between.

The chain recombines TRBV5-1 with TRBJ2-7; perhaps TRBD2 as D (5 bases). This CDR3 has 14 residues. With 4 bases removed from V and 2 bases from J, the gap between germline ends came to 13 bases. Germline V gives CDR1 SGHRS, CDR2 YFSETQ. The CDR3 coding sequence is TGCGCCAGCAGCGCCCGGACTGATGCCTACGAGCAGTACTTC. As protein: CASSARTDAYEQYF.

The CDR3 DNA follows: TGTGCCAGCAGCTTAGCGGCAGGCGCTGAAGCTTTCTTT. It yields the protein CASSLAAGAEAFF. The chain couples TRBV7-8 to TRBJ1-1; D ambiguous. The V and J ends lost 0 bases and 6 bases respectively, with 8 bases between them. The CDR3 covers 13 residues. Per the germline V gene, CDR1 is SGHVS and CDR2 is FQNEAQ.

The V call is TRBV6-6, the J call TRBJ1-4; TRBD1 might be the D (5 bases). This CDR3 is 13 amino acids long. Germline CDR1 is MNHNY and CDR2 is SVGAGI (reference sequence). The V gene lost 8 bases and the J gene lost 8 bases, with 15 bases spanning the gap. CDR3 in amino acids: CASLREKGEKLFF. Here the CDR3 DNA reads TGTGCCAGCCTCAGGGAAAAGGGAGAAAAACTGTTTTTT.

The CDR3 loop reads CASSVRTGGYGYTF. In DNA form, the CDR3 reads TGTGCCAGCAGCGTGAGGACAGGGGGTTATGGCTACACCTTC. The chain links TRBV9 to TRBJ1-2; 10 nucleotides agree with TRBD1. The CDR3 totals 14 residues. Trimming took 2 bases from V and 5 from J; bases not matched to a gene: 3. Per germline, CDR1 SGDLS and CDR2 YYNGEE.

This clone was detected ten times or more. This chain connects TRBV5-4 to TRBJ2-3; TRBD2 aligns across 9 bases. The V segment lost 7 bases and the J segment 1 base; nucleotides outside the gene matches: 4. The CDR3 extends over 14 amino acids. Germline CDR1 SGHNT, CDR2 YYREEE (reference sequence). The CDR3 sequence is CASSLAGRTDTQYF. In DNA form, the CDR3 reads TGTGCCAGCTCACTAGCGGGCCGCACAGATACGCAGTATTTT.

The V and J genes are TRBV30 and TRBJ1-1; 7 bases fit TRBD1. The CDR3 is made up of 12 amino acids. Germline-derived CDR1 and CDR2 are GTSNPN and SVGIG (reference sequence). V lost 3 bases to trimming and J lost 4 bases; unmatched junction nucleotides: 2. CDR3: CAWSRTGTEAFF. The CDR3, as DNA: TGTGCCTGGAGCAGGACAGGCACTGAAGCTTTCTTT.

The rearrangement joins TRBV2 to TRBJ2-5; D is possibly TRBD2 (6 bases). Trimming shortened V by 6 bases and J by 3 bases, and 26 bases separated the two germline ends. Germline V gives CDR1 SNHLY, CDR2 FYNNEI. The CDR3 contains 18 residues. CDR3 in amino acids: CASSPVESGRRPKETQYF. The CDR3 DNA is TGTGCCAGCAGCCCCGTGGAGTCGGGGAGGAGACCCAAAGAGACCCAGTACTTC.

The V gene is TRBV4-3, the J gene TRBJ2-3, with 10 bases aligning to TRBD2. J was trimmed by 0 bases and V by 5 bases; bases with no gene match: 2. Germline lookup yields CDR1 LGHNA and CDR2 YSLEER. CDR3 length equals 15 residues. Here the CDR3 reads CASSSGGASTDTQYF. CDR3 nucleotides: TGCGCCAGCAGCAGCGGGGGGGCTAGCACAGATACGCAGTATTTT.

This clone was detected only a few times. This chain joins TRBV5-1 and TRBJ1-1; tentative D call: TRBD1 (5 bases). Looked up from germline, CDR1 is SGHRS and CDR2 is YFSETQ. The CDR3 contains 16 residues. Trimming pared 4 bases from V and 7 bases from J, leaving 23 bases between. In DNA form, the CDR3 reads TGCGCCAGCAGCCCTGTCCTTGGGGCGCGTACAAGTGAAGCTTTCTTT. Its translation is CASSPVLGARTSEAFF.

The genes are TRBV5-1 and TRBJ1-2; TRBD1 agrees at 9 bases. CDR3 size: 13 residues. The germline V gene has CDR1 SGHRS and CDR2 YFSETQ. J gave up 7 bases and V 4 bases, and 5 bases lay outside the gene matches. The CDR3 spells CASSAKQGAGYTF. The CDR3 nucleotides read TGCGCCAGCAGCGCAAAACAGGGGGCTGGCTACACCTTC.

The chain employs TRBV15 and TRBJ1-2, with TRBD1 matching 7 bases. The CDR3 length is 11 residues. Germline V CDR1 and CDR2: LNHNV, YYDKDF (reference sequence). After removal of 7 bases from V and 8 bases from J, the junction contained 4 bases not matched to a gene. CDR3 sequence: CATNGQEGYTF. The CDR3 nucleotides read TGTGCCACCAATGGACAGGAGGGCTACACCTTC.

The V gene is TRBV11-2, the J gene TRBJ1-4; D unclear. CDR1 and CDR2 from the germline V gene are SGHAT and FQNNGV. This CDR3 is 14 amino acids long. Deletions cut 5 bases from V and 0 bases from J, with 7 bases between. CDR3 sequence reads: CASSPPATNEKLFF. The CDR3 DNA is TGTGCCAGCAGCCCCCCCGCAACTAATGAAAAACTGTTTTTT.

This CDR3 is CASTSSRQGLTGELFF. The CDR3 bases are TGTGCCAGTACCTCATCTCGGCAGGGCCTCACCGGGGAGCTGTTTTTT. The chain employs TRBV19 and TRBJ2-2, with a tentative D call TRBD1 (5 bases). V lost 7 bases to trimming and J lost 4 bases, with 19 bases between them. Germline-derived CDR1 and CDR2 are LNHDA and SQIVND (reference sequence). The CDR3 contains 16 residues.